The 23 T cell receptor beta chains below all came from one sample that was sequenced in a study of Graves' ophthalmopathy and Graves' hyperthyroidism. Scientists amplified the TCR beta CDR3 regions from RNA transcripts. The first-round RT-PCR employed HTBI primers together with the Qiagen OneStep RT-PCR kit. A multiplex PCR was then performed as the second round. TCRdb re-called the multiplex PCR reads with MiXCR, one entry per CDR3 protein. The sample consists of hundreds of thousands of distinct CDR3 sequences, 45% to 55% of them appearing once. Sequenced material: peripheral blood. These receptors were taken from an adult man with Graves' ophthalmopathy.

V is TRBV7-9 and J is TRBJ2-7, with D possibly TRBD1 on 5 matching bases. The V gene's germline CDR1 is SEHNR and CDR2 FQNEAQ (reference sequence). This CDR3 is built from 14 residues. V lost 5 bases and J 5 bases, leaving 16 bases between the germline ends. The DNA for the CDR3 is TGTGCCAGCAGCCTGGGCGCAGGGTTCAACGAGCAGTACTTC. Its translation: CASSLGAGFNEQYF.

The chain couples TRBV7-9 to TRBJ2-3; maybe TRBD2 (5 bases). The germline V and J ends were trimmed by 4 bases and 3 bases, with 17 bases remaining between them. Germline CDR1 reads SEHNR; CDR2 reads FQNEAQ (reference sequence). This CDR3 spans 16 amino acids. CDR3 sequence (DNA): TGTGCCAGCAGCTCGCCCGGGGTAGCTATTACAGATACGCAGTATTTT. It is translated as CASSSPGVAITDTQYF. The variable domain in full, with the rest retrieved from reference TRBV7-9 and TRBJ2-3, is DTGVSQNPRHKITKRGQNVTFRCDPISEHNRLYWYRQTLGQGPEFLTYFQNEAQLEKSRLLSDRFSAERPKGSFSTLEIQRTEQGDSAMYLCASSSPGVAITDTQYFGPGTRLTVL.

This clonotype was recorded a few times. The J gene is TRBJ1-2, the V gene TRBV3-1, with D possibly matching TRBD1 (5 bases). With 2 bases removed from V and 1 base from J, the gap between germline ends came to 14 bases. Per germline, CDR1 LGHDT and CDR2 YNNKEL (reference sequence). The CDR3 is 16 residues long. The DNA of the CDR3 is TGTGCCAGCAGCCAACGTTCTCTGGGGGGTAACTATGGCTACACCTTC. As protein: CASSQRSLGGNYGYTF.

In this sample, this clonotype turned up a few times. This chain uses TRBV14 with TRBJ2-7; 9 nucleotides line up with TRBD2. Germline V CDR1 and CDR2: SGHDN, FVKESK. CDR3 length equals 13 residues. The V gene end was trimmed by 6 bases and the J gene end by 2 bases; junction bases not matched to a gene: 2. DNA for the CDR3: TGTGCCAGCAGGACTAGCGGCCCCTACGAGCAGTACTTC. Translating it yields CASRTSGPYEQYF.

This chain joins TRBV5-1 and TRBJ1-5; D is unresolved. V lost 1 base and J lost 7, with 18 bases in between. In germline, CDR1 is SGHRS, CDR2 YFSETQ. CDR3 length: 16 amino acids. The CDR3 loop is CASSLIRRGFNQPQHF. The CDR3 DNA is TGCGCCAGCAGCTTGATTAGGAGAGGGTTTAACCAGCCCCAGCATTTT.

This chain connects TRBV12-3 or TRBV12-4 to TRBJ2-2, with a possible D match to TRBD1 (5 bases). The CDR3 is made up of 14 amino acids. Trimming shortened V by 6 bases and J by 4 bases, and 12 bases separated the two germline ends. CDR3 sequence (DNA): TGTGCCAGCAGCCGGCAGGGAATCACCGGGGAGCTGTTTTTT. It translates to CASSRQGITGELFF.

The rearrangement joins TRBV30 to TRBJ2-7; the D is unclear. The CDR3 has 14 residues. V was clipped by 4 bases and J by 5 bases, with 18 bases between them. Per germline, CDR1 GTSNPN and CDR2 SVGIG (reference sequence). The CDR3 is CAWNDDAAMDEQYF. The DNA of the CDR3 is TGTGCCTGGAACGACGACGCGGCGATGGACGAGCAGTACTTC.

V usage is TRBV14 and J usage is TRBJ2-5; TRBD2 aligns across 10 bases. The CDR3 is 17 amino acids. J was trimmed by 5 bases and V by 0 bases; bases with no gene match: 9. Germline CDR1 and CDR2: SGHDN and FVKESK. CDR3: CASSQDMASGGGETQYF. DNA of the CDR3: TGTGCCAGCAGCCAAGATATGGCTAGCGGGGGCGGTGAGACCCAGTACTTC.

This chain connects TRBV19 to TRBJ1-6; D call uncertain. This CDR3 has 14 amino acids. V gave up 8 bases and J gave up 4 bases, with 12 bases separating them. Germline values: CDR1 LNHDA, CDR2 SQIVND (reference sequence). The CDR3 sequence: CASLKAGYNSPLHF. CDR3 bases: TGTGCCAGTCTAAAGGCAGGATATAATTCACCCCTCCACTTT.

The V gene is TRBV12-3 or TRBV12-4, the J gene TRBJ1-1; D is perhaps TRBD1 (6 bases). The CDR3 runs to 14 residues. V lost 6 bases to trimming and J lost 1 base, with 12 bases between them. The CDR3 sequence is CASRGPGQNTEAFF. CDR3 nucleotides: TGTGCCAGCAGGGGACCGGGACAGAACACTGAAGCTTTCTTT.

The chain links TRBV6-5 to TRBJ1-2; D is undetermined. V gave up 3 bases and J gave up 2 bases, with 10 bases separating them. Per the germline V gene, CDR1 is MNHEY and CDR2 is SVGAGI. The CDR3 covers 14 residues. CDR3 sequence (DNA): TGTGCCAGCAGTTATGATGTGGGGAACTATGGCTACACCTTC. Protein sequence: CASSYDVGNYGYTF.

This clonotype was counted only a few times. The J gene is TRBJ1-6, the V gene TRBV9, with 9 bases aligning to TRBD1. Germline assignment: CDR1 SGDLS and CDR2 YYNGEE. This CDR3 contains 15 residues. Trimming took 5 bases from V and 7 from J; bases not matched to a gene: 7. The CDR3: CASRVRDRENSPLHF. In nucleotides, the CDR3 is TGTGCCAGCAGGGTCCGGGACAGGGAAAATTCACCCCTCCACTTT.

This clonotype was seen a handful of times. The chain links TRBV7-2 to TRBJ2-5, with TRBD2 matching 10 bases. The end of the DNA fits TRBJ2-7 better, so the J call may be wrong. In germline, CDR1 is SGHTA, CDR2 FQGNSA. CDR3 length equals 14 residues. DNA of the CDR3: TGTGCCAGCAGCGCAGCGGGAGGGCCCTACGAGCAGTACTTC. It is translated as CASSAAGGPYEQYF.

As regards this clonotype: An end of the junction does not agree with germline; a read error may underlie this. The chain joins TRBV10-3 to TRBJ2-7; unclear D gene. Germline-derived CDR1 and CDR2 are ENHRY and SYGVKD. The CDR3 is 15 amino acids. The CDR3 loop reads CASSYGYQGPYEQYF. The CDR3 DNA sequence: TGTGCCAGCAGTTACGGCTACCAAGGACCATACGAGCAGTACTTC.

This clonotype was observed a handful of times. The genes are TRBV6-6 and TRBJ1-1; 10 bases are shared with TRBD1. There are 14 residues in the CDR3. V was pared by 0 bases and J by 5 bases, with 0 bases of the junction left unmatched. CDR1 and CDR2 (germline): MNHNY, SVGAGI (reference sequence). CDR3 residues: CASSYSDRGTEAFF. The CDR3 DNA sequence: TGTGCCAGCAGTTACTCGGACAGGGGGACTGAAGCTTTCTTT.

The rearrangement links TRBV20-1 to TRBJ2-7, with D perhaps matching TRBD2 (7 bases). V was trimmed by 3 bases and J by 2 bases, leaving 11 bases between them. CDR1 is DFQATT, CDR2 SNEGSKA, per germline (reference sequence). The CDR3 covers 13 residues. Here the CDR3 DNA reads TGCAGTGCTAGCGGGGGGCGGCCCTACGAGCAGTACTTC. It yields the protein CSASGGRPYEQYF.

This chain joins TRBV2 and TRBJ1-2; 7 nucleotides match TRBD1. The CDR3 consists of 16 residues. V lost 9 bases to trimming and J lost 0 bases; unmatched junction nucleotides: 13. Germline V CDR1 and CDR2: SNHLY, FYNNEI. The CDR3 region has the DNA TGTGCCAGACAGGGGAACAGGGACGACTCTAACTATGGCTACACCTTC. This codes for CARQGNRDDSNYGYTF.

In this sample, this clonotype turned up a few times. This chain links TRBV29-1 with TRBJ2-2; D assignment may be TRBD1 or TRBD2 (6 bases each). This CDR3 is 14 amino acids long. The V gene lost 7 bases and the J gene lost 4 bases, with 16 bases spanning the gap. Germline-derived CDR1 and CDR2 are SQVTM and ANQGSEA. CDR3 in amino acids: CSAGAGYPTGELFF. The CDR3, as DNA: TGCAGCGCGGGGGCAGGATACCCCACCGGGGAGCTGTTTTTT.

The chain joins TRBV20-1 to TRBJ1-1; the match to TRBD1 covers 7 bases. There are 14 residues in the CDR3. Germline CDR1 DFQATT, CDR2 SNEGSKA (reference sequence). The ends lost 6 bases at V and 0 bases at J; junction bases unmatched: 7. The CDR3 sequence is CSARPTGLNTEAFF. The CDR3 DNA sequence: TGCAGTGCCCGACCGACAGGGTTGAACACTGAAGCTTTCTTT.

The rearrangement links TRBV20-1 to TRBJ1-6; maybe TRBD1 (5 bases). Germline values: CDR1 DFQATT, CDR2 SNEGSKA (reference sequence). CDR3 length: 16 amino acids. Trimming took off 0 bases at V and 1 base at J, with 10 bases between the two ends. Written as DNA, the CDR3 is TGCAGTGCTAGAGATCCTGAGGGGTCCTATAATTCACCCCTCCACTTT. It translates to CSARDPEGSYNSPLHF.

As concerns this clonotype: The junction and the germline gene differ at one end; a read error may be behind it. V is TRBV2 and J is TRBJ2-7; TRBD1 or TRBD2 may be the D gene (5 bases each). This CDR3 comprises 14 residues. The germline V gene has CDR1 SNHLY and CDR2 FYNNEI. The CDR3 DNA reads as TGTGCCAGCAGCGTTGAGGACGGGACCTACGAGCAGTCCTTC. Translating it yields CASSVEDGTYEQSF.

The gene calls are TRBV19 and TRBJ1-5; maybe TRBD1 (5 bases). V gave up 2 bases and J gave up 6 bases, with 14 bases separating them. The CDR3 is made up of 15 amino acids. Germline CDR1 is LNHDA and CDR2 is SQIVND (reference sequence). The CDR3 DNA reads TGTGCCAGTAGTATATTGGGGGGTTTAGCTCAGCCCCAGCATTTT. Translation gives CASSILGGLAQPQHF.

The chain has TRBV7-9 and TRBJ2-5; D gene unclear. Deletions cut 6 bases from V and 2 bases from J, with 13 bases between. In germline, CDR1 is SEHNR, CDR2 FQNEAQ (reference sequence). This CDR3 has 14 amino acids. The CDR3 sequence is CASRPRKGQETQYF. Here the CDR3 DNA reads TGTGCCAGCAGACCCCGCAAGGGACAAGAGACCCAGTACTTC.